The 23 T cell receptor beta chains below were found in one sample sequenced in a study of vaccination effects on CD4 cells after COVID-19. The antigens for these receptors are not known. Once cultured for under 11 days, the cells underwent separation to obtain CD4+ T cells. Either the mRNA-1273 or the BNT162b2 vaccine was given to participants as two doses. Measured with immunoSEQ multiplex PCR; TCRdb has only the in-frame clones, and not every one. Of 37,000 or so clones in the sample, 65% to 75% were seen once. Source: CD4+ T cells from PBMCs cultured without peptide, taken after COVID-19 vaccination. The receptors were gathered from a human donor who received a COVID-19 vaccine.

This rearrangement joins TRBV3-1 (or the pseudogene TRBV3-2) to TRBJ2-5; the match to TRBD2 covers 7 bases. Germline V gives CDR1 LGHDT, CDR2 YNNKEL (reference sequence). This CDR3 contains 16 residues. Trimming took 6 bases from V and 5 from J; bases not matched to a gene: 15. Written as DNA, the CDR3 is TGTGCCAGCAGTCGATTTGCGGGAGTAGACGGGGAGACCCAGTACTTC. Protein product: CASSRFAGVDGETQYF.

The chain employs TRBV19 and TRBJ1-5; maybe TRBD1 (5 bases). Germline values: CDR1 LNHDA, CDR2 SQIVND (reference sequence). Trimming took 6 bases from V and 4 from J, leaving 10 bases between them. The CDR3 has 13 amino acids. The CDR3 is CASSRQKNQPQHF. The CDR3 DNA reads TGTGCCAGTAGCCGACAGAAAAATCAGCCCCAGCATTTT.

CDR3 sequence: CAWSIGISTEAFF. For the CDR3, the DNA is TGTGCCTGGAGCATAGGGATATCCACTGAAGCTTTCTTT. J is TRBJ1-1 and V is TRBV30, with D unresolved. Per the germline V gene, CDR1 is GTSNPN and CDR2 is SVGIG (reference sequence). V gave up 3 bases and J gave up 4 bases, with 12 bases separating them. The CDR3 has 13 amino acids.

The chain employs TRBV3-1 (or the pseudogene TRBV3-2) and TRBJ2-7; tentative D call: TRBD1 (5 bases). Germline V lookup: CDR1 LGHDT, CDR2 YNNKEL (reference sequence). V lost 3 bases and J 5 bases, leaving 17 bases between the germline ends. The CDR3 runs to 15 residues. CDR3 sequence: CASSHRVGSFDEQYF. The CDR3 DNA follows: TGTGCCAGCAGCCACAGGGTTGGTTCGTTCGACGAGCAGTACTTC.

Written as DNA, the CDR3 is TGTGCCAGCAGCTTTGACAGGGCGGCGGATGAAAAACTGTTTTTT. It specifies CASSFDRAADEKLFF. This rearrangement joins TRBV7-9 to TRBJ1-4; 7 nucleotides align to TRBD1. The CDR3 runs 15 residues. Germline trimming cut 3 bases from V and 6 bases from J; bases unmatched to any gene: 7. Germline CDR1 and CDR2: SEHNR and FQNEAQ (reference sequence).

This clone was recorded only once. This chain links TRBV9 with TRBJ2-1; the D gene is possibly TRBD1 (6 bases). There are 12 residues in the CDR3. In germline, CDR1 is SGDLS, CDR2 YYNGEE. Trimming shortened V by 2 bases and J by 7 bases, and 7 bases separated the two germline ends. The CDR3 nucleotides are TGTGCCAGCAGCGTGGGGGCAAATGAGCAGTTCTTC. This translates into CASSVGANEQFF.

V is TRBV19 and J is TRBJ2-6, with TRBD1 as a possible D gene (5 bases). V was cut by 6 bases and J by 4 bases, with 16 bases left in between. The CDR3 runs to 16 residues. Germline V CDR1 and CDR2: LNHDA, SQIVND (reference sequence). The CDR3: CASRPRGLSGANVLTF. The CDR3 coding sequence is TGTGCCAGTAGACCTAGGGGTCTTTCCGGGGCCAACGTCCTGACTTTC.

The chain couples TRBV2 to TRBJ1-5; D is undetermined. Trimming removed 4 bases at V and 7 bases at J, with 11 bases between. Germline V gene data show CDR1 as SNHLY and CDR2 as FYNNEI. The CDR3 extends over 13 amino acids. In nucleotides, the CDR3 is TGTGCCAGCAGTGGCGGGGAGATGCAGCCCCAGCATTTT. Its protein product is CASSGGEMQPQHF. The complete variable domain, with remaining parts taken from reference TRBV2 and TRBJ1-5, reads EPEVTQTPSHQVTQMGQEVILRCVPISNHLYFYWYRQILGQKVEFLVSFYNNEISEKSEIFDDQFSVERPDGSNFTLKIRSTKLEDSAMYFCASSGGEMQPQHFGDGTRLSIL.

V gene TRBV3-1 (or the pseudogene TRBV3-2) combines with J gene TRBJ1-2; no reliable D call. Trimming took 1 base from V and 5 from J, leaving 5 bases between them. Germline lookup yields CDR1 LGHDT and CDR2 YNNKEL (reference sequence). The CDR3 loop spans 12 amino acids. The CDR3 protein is CASSQGDYGYTF. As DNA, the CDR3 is TGTGCCAGCAGCCAAGGGGATTATGGCTACACCTTC.

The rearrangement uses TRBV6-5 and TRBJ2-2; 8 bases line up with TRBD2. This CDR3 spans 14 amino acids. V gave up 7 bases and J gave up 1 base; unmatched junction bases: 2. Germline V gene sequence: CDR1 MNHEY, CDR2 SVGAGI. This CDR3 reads CASNRGGNTGELFF. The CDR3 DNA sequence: TGTGCCAGCAACCGGGGGGGGAACACCGGGGAGCTGTTTTTT.

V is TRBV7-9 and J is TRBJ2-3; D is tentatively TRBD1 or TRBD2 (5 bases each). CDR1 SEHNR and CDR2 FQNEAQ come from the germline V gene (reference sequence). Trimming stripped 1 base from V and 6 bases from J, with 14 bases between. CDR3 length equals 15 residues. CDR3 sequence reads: CASSLGGGPSDTQYF. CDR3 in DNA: TGTGCCAGCAGCTTAGGGGGCGGGCCTTCGGATACGCAGTATTTT. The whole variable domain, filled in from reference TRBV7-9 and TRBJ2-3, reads DTGVSQNPRHKITKRGQNVTFRCDPISEHNRLYWYRQTLGQGPEFLTYFQNEAQLEKSRLLSDRFSAERPKGSFSTLEIQRTEQGDSAMYLCASSLGGGPSDTQYFGPGTRLTVL.

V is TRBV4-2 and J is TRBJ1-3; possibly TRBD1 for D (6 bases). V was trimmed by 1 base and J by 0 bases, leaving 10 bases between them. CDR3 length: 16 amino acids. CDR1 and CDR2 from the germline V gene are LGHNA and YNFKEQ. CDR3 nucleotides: TGTGCCAGCAGCCAAGCCGGACAGTCCTCTGGAAACACCATATATTTT. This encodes CASSQAGQSSGNTIYF.

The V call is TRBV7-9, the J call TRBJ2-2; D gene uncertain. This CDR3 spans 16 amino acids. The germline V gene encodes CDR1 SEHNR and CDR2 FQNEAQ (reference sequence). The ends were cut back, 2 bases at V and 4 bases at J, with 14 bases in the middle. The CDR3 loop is CASSLRGSSPTGELFF. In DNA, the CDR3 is TGTGCCAGCAGCTTAAGAGGCAGCTCTCCCACCGGGGAGCTGTTTTTT.

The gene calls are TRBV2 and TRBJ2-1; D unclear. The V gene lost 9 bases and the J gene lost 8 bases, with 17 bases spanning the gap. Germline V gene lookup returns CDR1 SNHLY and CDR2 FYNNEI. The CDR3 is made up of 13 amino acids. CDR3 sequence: CASNLGDEYEQFF. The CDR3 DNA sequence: TGTGCCAGTAATCTAGGAGACGAATATGAGCAGTTCTTC.

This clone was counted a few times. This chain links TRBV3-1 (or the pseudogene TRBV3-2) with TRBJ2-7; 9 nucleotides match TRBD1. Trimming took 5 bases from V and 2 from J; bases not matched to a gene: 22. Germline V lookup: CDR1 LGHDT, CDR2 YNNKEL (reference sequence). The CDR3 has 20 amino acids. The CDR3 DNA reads TGTGCCAGCAGCAAAAATCGGAGGACAGGGGTGAATCTACTCCCCTACGAGCAGTACTTC. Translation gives CASSKNRRTGVNLLPYEQYF.

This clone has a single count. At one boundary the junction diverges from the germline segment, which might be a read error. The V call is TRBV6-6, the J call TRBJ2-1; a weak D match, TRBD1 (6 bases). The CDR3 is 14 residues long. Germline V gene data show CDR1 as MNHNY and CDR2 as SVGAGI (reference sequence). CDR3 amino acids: CASSYLGWGQALIF. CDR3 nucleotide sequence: TGTGCCAGCAGTTACTTAGGGTGGGGACAAGCTTTGATCTTC.

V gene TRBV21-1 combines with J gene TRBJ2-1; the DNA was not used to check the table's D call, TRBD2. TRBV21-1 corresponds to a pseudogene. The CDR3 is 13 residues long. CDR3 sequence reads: CASSPRGYNEQFF. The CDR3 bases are TGTGCCAGCAGCCCCCGGGGTTACAATGAGCAGTTCTTC.

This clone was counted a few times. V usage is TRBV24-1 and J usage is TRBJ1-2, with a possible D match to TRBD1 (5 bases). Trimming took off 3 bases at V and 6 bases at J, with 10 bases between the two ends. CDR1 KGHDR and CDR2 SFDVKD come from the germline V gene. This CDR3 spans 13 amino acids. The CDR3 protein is CATSDTRDNGYTF. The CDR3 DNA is TGTGCCACCAGTGATACCAGGGATAATGGCTACACCTTC.

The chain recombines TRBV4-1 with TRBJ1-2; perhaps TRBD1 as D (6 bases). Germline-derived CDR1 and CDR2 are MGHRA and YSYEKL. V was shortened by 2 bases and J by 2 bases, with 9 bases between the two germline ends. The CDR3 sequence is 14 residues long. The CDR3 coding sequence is TGCGCCAGCAGCCAATCAGGGGCAAACTATGGCTACACCTTC. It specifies CASSQSGANYGYTF.

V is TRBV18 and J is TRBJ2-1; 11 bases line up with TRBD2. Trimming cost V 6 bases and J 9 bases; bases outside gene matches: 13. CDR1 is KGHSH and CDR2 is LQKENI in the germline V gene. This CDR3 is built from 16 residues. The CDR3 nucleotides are TGTGCCAGCTCCAATTCGGCACTAGCGGGAGTGATTGAGCAGTTCTTC. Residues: CASSNSALAGVIEQFF.

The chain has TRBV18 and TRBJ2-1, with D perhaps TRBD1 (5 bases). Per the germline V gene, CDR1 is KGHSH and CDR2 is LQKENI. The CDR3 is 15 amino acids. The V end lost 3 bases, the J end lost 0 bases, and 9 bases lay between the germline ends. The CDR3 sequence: CASSPTEISYNEQFF. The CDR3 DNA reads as TGTGCCAGCTCACCGACAGAGATCTCCTACAATGAGCAGTTCTTC.

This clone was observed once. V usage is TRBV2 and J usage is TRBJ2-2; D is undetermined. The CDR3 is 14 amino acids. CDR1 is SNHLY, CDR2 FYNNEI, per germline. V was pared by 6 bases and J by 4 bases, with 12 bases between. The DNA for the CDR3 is TGTGCCAGCAGGTCAGGCGTGTCCACCGGGGAGCTGTTTTTT. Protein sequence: CASRSGVSTGELFF.

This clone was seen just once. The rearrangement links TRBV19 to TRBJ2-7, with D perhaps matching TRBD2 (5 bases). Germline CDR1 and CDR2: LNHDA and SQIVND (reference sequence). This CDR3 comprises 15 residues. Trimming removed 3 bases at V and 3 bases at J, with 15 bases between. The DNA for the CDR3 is TGTGCCAGTAGTATCGGAGGTGGCGGTCTCTACGAGCAGTACTTC. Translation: CASSIGGGGLYEQYF. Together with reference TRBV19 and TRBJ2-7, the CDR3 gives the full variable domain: DGGITQSPKYLFRKEGQNVTLSCEQNLNHDAMYWYRQDPGQGLRLIYYSQIVNDFQKGDIAEGYSVSREKKESFPLTVTSAQKNPTAFYLCASSIGGGGLYEQYFGPGTRLTVT.